The 11 T cell receptor beta chains below all came from one sample that was sequenced in a study of blood T cell repertoires in COVID-19. Repertoires were generated with immunoSEQ multiplex PCR, while TCRdb's copy carries only in-frame clones and drops some. The sample has 300,000 to 450,000 clones; around 87% are singletons. Sequenced: PBMCs or T cells enriched from blood (not recorded which). The receptors here all came from a man aged 25 to 40 who had recovered from COVID-19.

This chain links TRBV18 with TRBJ1-2, with TRBD1 matching 9 bases. With V trimmed by 6 bases and J by 4 bases, 9 bases remained unmatched. Germline lookup yields CDR1 KGHSH and CDR2 LQKENI. This CDR3 contains 15 residues. The CDR3 DNA reads as TGTGCCAGCTCGTCGTCGGGACAGGGTGGCTATGGCTACACCTTC. Translating it yields CASSSSGQGGYGYTF.

The chain carries TRBV6-2 or TRBV6-3 and TRBJ1-5, with 8 bases that match TRBD1. This CDR3 contains 20 residues. Germline V gives CDR1 MNHEY, CDR2 SVGEGT. Trimming removed 6 bases from V and 0 bases from J; junction bases left unmatched: 19. The CDR3 region has the DNA TGTGCCAGCAGCCACCGGACAGGGTCCCCTGCCGCCCCTAGCAATCAGCCCCAGCATTTT. It encodes CASSHRTGSPAAPSNQPQHF.

The rearrangement joins TRBV7-7 to TRBJ2-1; TRBD2 matches 11 bases. Germline V gene sequence: CDR1 SSHAT, CDR2 FNYEAQ (reference sequence). Germline trimming cut 5 bases from V and 8 bases from J; bases unmatched to any gene: 8. The CDR3 extends over 15 amino acids. The CDR3 DNA reads TGTGCCAGCAGCCAAATAGCGGGGGGGCTTGATGAGCAGTTCTTC. Amino acid sequence: CASSQIAGGLDEQFF.

This clone was picked up a small number of times. The genes are TRBV28 and TRBJ2-7; 10 nucleotides agree with TRBD2. Trimming took 5 bases from V and 4 from J; bases not matched to a gene: 5. CDR3 length: 14 amino acids. CDR1 and CDR2 (germline): MDHEN, SYDVKM. In DNA, the CDR3 is TGTGCCAGCAGTCTCTCTAGCGGGGGTTACGAGCAGTACTTC. Translating gives CASSLSSGGYEQYF.

This sequence joins TRBV27 and TRBJ2-7; 9 positions match TRBD1. The germline CDR1 and CDR2 sequences are MNHEY and SMNVEV (reference sequence). This CDR3 spans 15 amino acids. V shed 6 bases and J 6 bases; nucleotides not matched to a gene: 12. CDR3 sequence: CASSLPPGQGREQYF. The DNA of the CDR3 is TGTGCCAGCAGCCTCCCCCCGGGACAGGGACGCGAGCAGTACTTC.

CDR3: CASKGSGGPQETQYF. In DNA, the CDR3 is TGTGCCAGCAAGGGTAGCGGGGGGCCCCAAGAGACCCAGTACTTC. This sequence joins TRBV5-4 and TRBJ2-5, with TRBD2 identical over 10 bases. Trimming cost V 6 bases and J 1 base; bases outside gene matches: 6. The CDR3 has 15 residues. Germline CDR1 is SGHNT and CDR2 is YYREEE (reference sequence).

Comments on this clone: The same CDR3 can be traced to other DNA sequences in this sample. The chain carries TRBV19 and TRBJ2-7; D remains unclear. CDR1 and CDR2 from the germline V gene are LNHDA and SQIVND (reference sequence). This CDR3 has 14 amino acids. The V end was cut by 4 bases, the J end by 0 bases, with 10 bases between. CDR3 amino acids: CASSRQVSSYEQYF. CDR3 nucleotides: TGTGCCAGTAGTAGGCAGGTCAGCTCCTACGAGCAGTACTTC.

This clone was picked up one time. The chain links TRBV6-2 or TRBV6-3 to TRBJ2-7; D possibly corresponds to TRBD2 (7 bases). The CDR3 has 14 amino acids. Trimming removed 5 bases from V and 0 bases from J, with 11 bases in between. The V gene's germline CDR1 is MNHEY and CDR2 SVGEGT. In DNA form, the CDR3 reads TGTGCCAGCAGTCCGGGGGGCAGCTCCTACGAGCAGTACTTC. Protein sequence: CASSPGGSSYEQYF.

V is TRBV7-9 and J is TRBJ2-2; D is possibly TRBD1 (5 bases). Germline CDR1 is SEHNR and CDR2 is FQNEAQ (reference sequence). The CDR3 totals 13 residues. Trimming left V 3 bases short and J 4 bases short, with 6 bases between. This CDR3 is CASSFQGTGELFF. CDR3 coding DNA: TGTGCCAGCAGCTTTCAGGGCACCGGGGAGCTGTTTTTT.

This chain links TRBV6-1 with TRBJ1-2; TRBD1 is a possible D gene (5 bases). Looked up from germline, CDR1 is MNHNS and CDR2 is SASEGT. Trimming cost V 1 base and J 6 bases, with 12 bases left between them. The CDR3 extends over 14 amino acids. The CDR3 nucleotides are TGTGCCAGCAGTGAAGGGGGGGGGATCAATGGCTACACCTTC. Amino acid sequence: CASSEGGGINGYTF.

This clone is a singleton in its sample. The chain recombines TRBV6-1 with TRBJ1-2, with 7 bases aligning to TRBD1. The germline CDR1 and CDR2 sequences are MNHNS and SASEGT. Trimming removed 1 base from V and 5 bases from J; junction bases left unmatched: 4. CDR3 length: 14 amino acids. The CDR3 nucleotides read TGTGCCAGCAGTGAAGGACAGGGAGGATATGGCTACACCTTC. Translating gives CASSEGQGGYGYTF.